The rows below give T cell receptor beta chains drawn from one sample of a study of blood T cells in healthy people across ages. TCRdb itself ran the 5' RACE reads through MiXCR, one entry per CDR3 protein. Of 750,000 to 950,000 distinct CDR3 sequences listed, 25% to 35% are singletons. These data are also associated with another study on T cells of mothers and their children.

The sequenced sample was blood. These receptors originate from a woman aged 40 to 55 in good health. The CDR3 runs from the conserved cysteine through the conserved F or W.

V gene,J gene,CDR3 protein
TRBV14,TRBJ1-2,CASSQLPIGGYTF
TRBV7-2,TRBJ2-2,CASSPSALTGELFF
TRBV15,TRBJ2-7,CATSRVGRTGEYEQYF
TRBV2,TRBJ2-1,CAKREGGHNEQFF
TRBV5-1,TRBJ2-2,CASSQFQGAIAGELFF
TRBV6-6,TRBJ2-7,CASSYDGDEQYF
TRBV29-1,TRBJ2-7,CSVEQNYEQYF
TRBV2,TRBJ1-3,CASTRDPTFGNTIYF
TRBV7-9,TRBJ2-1,CASSPGGNEQFF
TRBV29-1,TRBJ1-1,CSEYRNTEAFF
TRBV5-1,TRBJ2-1,CASSFTRQVNEQFF
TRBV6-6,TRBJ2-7,CASNRGYAYEQYF
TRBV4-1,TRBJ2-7,CANSQDRLGRLPPLYEQYF
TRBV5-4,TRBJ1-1,CASSWDFFRSTEAFF
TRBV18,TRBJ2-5,CASSPQGPRGETQYF
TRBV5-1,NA,CASSSIGDEQYF
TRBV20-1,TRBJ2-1,CSARSSSETYYDEQFF
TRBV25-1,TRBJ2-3,CASRSSGLAGVITDTQYF
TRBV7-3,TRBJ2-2,CASKIEAGTTGELFF
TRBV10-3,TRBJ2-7,CAISESGATYEQYF
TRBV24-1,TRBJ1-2,CATSDSKRGYTF
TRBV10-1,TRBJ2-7,CASSDSRGLFRCEQYF
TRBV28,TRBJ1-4,CASSYPSSTNEKLFF
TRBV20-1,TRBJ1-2,CSARAQRERLNYGYTF
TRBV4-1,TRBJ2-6,CASSLIGTAHSGANVLTF